The entry below describes one T cell receptor (beta chain). The V end lost 4 bases, the J end lost 1 base, and 15 bases lay between the germline ends. The germline CDR1 and CDR2 sequences are KGHDR and SFDVKD. This CDR3 contains 17 residues. Peripheral blood CD8+ and CD4+ T cells were profiled by TCR beta sequencing. These data originate in a study of CD8 T cells in Susac syndrome. Random-hexamer reverse transcription was applied to roughly 0.45 to 1 ug RNA. TCRdb used MiXCR to reprocess the immunoSEQ multiplex PCR reads, holding one entry per CDR3 protein. This table holds about 130,000 distinct CDR3 sequences, about 95% found once.

The source of this sequence is a human donor with Susac syndrome. This chain uses TRBV24-1 with TRBJ2-2; D may be TRBD2 (5 bases). The sample taken for sequencing was CD8+ T cells from PBMCs. This chain's CDR3 is CATSEPWVGENTGELFF. The CDR3 DNA follows: TGTGCCACCAGTGAGCCATGGGTGGGAGAGAACACCGGGGAGCTGTTTTTT.